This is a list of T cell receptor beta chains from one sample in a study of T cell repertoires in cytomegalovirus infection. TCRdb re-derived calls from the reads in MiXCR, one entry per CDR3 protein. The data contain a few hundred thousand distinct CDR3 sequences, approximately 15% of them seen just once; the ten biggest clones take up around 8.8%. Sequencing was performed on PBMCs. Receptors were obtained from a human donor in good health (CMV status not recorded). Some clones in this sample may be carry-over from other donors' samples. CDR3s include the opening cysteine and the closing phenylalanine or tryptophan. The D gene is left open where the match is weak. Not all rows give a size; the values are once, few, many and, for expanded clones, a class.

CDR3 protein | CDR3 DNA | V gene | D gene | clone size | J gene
CAISRARNEQFF | TGTGCCATCAGCCGAGCTAGGAATGAGCAGTTCTTC | TRBV10-3 | NA | many | TRBJ2-1
CASSLNFGRGGETQYF | TGTGCCAGCAGCTTAAACTTCGGAAGGGGCGGAGAGACCCAGTACTTC | TRBV7-2 | NA | many | TRBJ2-5
CASSLIVLASNEQFF | TGTGCCAGCAGCTTAATAGTCCTAGCGTCCAATGAGCAGTTCTTC | TRBV7-8 | NA | many | TRBJ2-1
CSARVPANTEAFF | TGCAGTGCTAGAGTTCCGGCGAACACTGAAGCTTTCTTT | TRBV20-1 | NA | few | TRBJ1-1
CASNTGGGSYNEQFF | TGTGCCAGTAACACGGGGGGGGGCTCCTACAATGAGCAGTTCTTC | TRBV6-5 | TRBD2 | few | TRBJ2-1
CASSLEGQASRRSGYTF | TGTGCCAGCAGCTTGGAGGGACAGGCGTCGAGGCGATCTGGCTACACCTTC | TRBV5-6 | TRBD1 | many | TRBJ1-2
CASSTWGNTEAFF | TGTGCCAGTAGTACTTGGGGAAACACTGAAGCTTTCTTT | TRBV19 | NA | few | TRBJ1-1
CASSDVTYEQYF | TGTGCCAGCAGCGACGTTACCTACGAGCAGTACTTC | TRBV12-3/TRBV12-4 | NA | few | TRBJ2-7
CASSLRSGQTQAGELFF | TGTGCCAGCAGCTTAAGGTCGGGACAGACCCAGGCCGGGGAGCTGTTTTTT | TRBV7-2 | TRBD1 | few | TRBJ2-2
CASRKTGDVETQYF | TGTGCCAGCAGGAAGACAGGGGATGTAGAGACCCAGTACTTC | TRBV6-2/TRBV6-3 | TRBD1 | many | TRBJ2-5
CASSYREGGTEAFF | TGCGCCAGCTCTTACAGGGAAGGAGGCACTGAAGCTTTCTTT | TRBV5-1 | NA | NA | TRBJ1-1
CATKSGGSYEQYF | TGTGCCACAAAAAGCGGGGGGTCCTACGAGCAGTACTTC | TRBV19 | TRBD2 | NA | TRBJ2-7
CATRTGDISGANVLTF | TGCGCCACCCGGACAGGGGATATCTCTGGGGCCAACGTCCTGACTTTC | TRBV5-1 | TRBD1 | many | TRBJ2-6
CSVGQGPISGEQYF | TGCAGCGTAGGGCAGGGTCCGATTTCGGGTGAGCAGTACTTC | TRBV29-1 | NA | NA | TRBJ2-7
CASSYGSGGASYNEQFF | TGTGCCAGCAGTTACGGTAGCGGGGGGGCCTCCTACAATGAGCAGTTCTTC | TRBV6-2/TRBV6-3 | TRBD2 | many | TRBJ2-1
CASSLRGRVGETQYF | TGTGCCAGCAGCTTAAGGGGAAGGGTAGGAGAGACCCAGTACTTC | TRBV7-2 | NA | many | TRBJ2-5
CASSYFGQNTGELFF | TGTGCCAGCAGTTACTTTGGACAGAACACCGGGGAGCTGTTTTTT | TRBV6-6 | NA | NA | TRBJ2-2
CASSSKRNTEAFF | TGTGCCAGCAGCTCGAAAAGGAACACTGAAGCTTTCTTT | TRBV7-2 | NA | many | TRBJ1-1
CASTLGGNTEAFF | TGTGCCAGCACCCTAGGGGGGAACACTGAAGCTTTCTTT | TRBV28 | NA | few | TRBJ1-1
CASSERDRVNTEAFF | TGTGCCAGCAGTGAGCGGGACAGGGTGAACACTGAAGCTTTCTTT | TRBV25-1 | TRBD1 | NA | TRBJ1-1
CASSLQRTHYNEQFF | TGTGCCAGCAGCCTGCAGAGGACTCATTACAATGAGCAGTTCTTC | TRBV7-2 | NA | many | TRBJ2-1
CASSHRDTYEQYF | TGTGCCAGCAGCCATCGGGACACCTACGAGCAGTACTTC | TRBV7-6 | NA | few | TRBJ2-7
CASSLALWSQETQYF | TGTGCCAGCAGCTTAGCGCTCTGGTCGCAAGAGACCCAGTACTTC | TRBV7-2 | NA | many | TRBJ2-5
CASSLVPGVRRYNEQFF | TGTGCCAGCAGCTTAGTTCCCGGGGTTAGGAGATACAATGAGCAGTTCTTC | TRBV7-9 | NA | many | TRBJ2-1
CASSLVGTGVGNTIYF | TGTGCCAGCAGCTTAGTGGGGACAGGGGTTGGAAACACCATATATTTT | TRBV7-2 | TRBD1 | many | TRBJ1-3
CASSRSGGLAEAFF | TGTGCCAGCAGCCGTTCGGGGGGCTTGGCTGAAGCTTTCTTT | TRBV11-2 | NA | few | TRBJ1-1